The clone carrying this TCR beta chain was counted ten times or more. The antigen remains undetermined. The data belong to a study of early T cells in non-severe SARS-CoV-2 infection. Study-level findings and limits: Matching results from VDJdb favored anti-spike CD8 responses, leaving private and CD4 specificities undetected.

Germline V gene data show CDR1 as MNHEY and CDR2 as SVGAGI. Deletions cut 2 bases from V and 7 bases from J, with 12 bases between. The CDR3 loop spans 14 amino acids. Each CDR3 protein is one row after TCRdb ran MiXCR on the 5' RACE reads. The table has fewer than 50,000 distinct CDR3 sequences, more than 5.5% seen once; the top ten hold 2.5% to 3%. The source of this sequence is an adult who was a healthcare worker with PCR-confirmed SARS-CoV-2 infection or an uninfected control (not recorded which). This chain connects TRBV6-5 to TRBJ2-1; D tentatively fits TRBD1 or TRBD2 (6 bases each). Sequenced material: whole blood, taken at baseline. As DNA, the CDR3 is TGTGCCAGCAGTTACGGGGGGACAAGAAATGAGCAGTTCTTC. This sequence encodes CASSYGGTRNEQFF.